This T cell receptor (beta chain) stems from a study of blood T cell repertoires in COVID-19. As for the study in general: Samples taken during acute and convalescent COVID-19 were collected in the United States, Italy and Spain. T cells, B-cell-depleted T cells, or PBMCs supplied cDNA or gDNA.

How the authors handled the data: By means of reference gene primer amplification, nucleated cell counts were estimated. Libraries were prepared by immunoSEQ multiplex PCR; TCRdb keeps only in-frame clonotypes and omits some of them. That table furnishes V, J and clone size, whereas the DNA furnished D and trimming. The sample shows 250,000 or so clones, 89% of them seen only once. CDR1 is SGHTA, CDR2 FQGTGA, per germline. The CDR3 consists of 15 residues. The V end was cut by 0 bases, the J end by 1 base, with 9 bases between. The specimen was peripheral blood. This clonotype was sampled from a middle-aged woman who had recovered from COVID-19. V and J are TRBV7-3 and TRBJ1-1; D is unclear. The CDR3 loop is CASSLTALPNTEAFF. DNA of the CDR3: TGTGCCAGCAGCTTAACAGCCCTCCCGAACACTGAAGCTTTCTTT.